Following are 31 T cell receptor beta chains from one sample sequenced in a study of blood T cell repertoires in COVID-19. Repertoires were generated with immunoSEQ multiplex PCR, while TCRdb's copy carries only in-frame clones and drops some. The sample includes approximately 70,000 clones, about four fifths of them seen just once. The sequencing input was peripheral blood. The origin of the receptors is a man in his 70s who had recovered from COVID-19.

CDR3 amino acids: CAISESLGTEKLFF. The CDR3 region has the DNA TGTGCCATCAGTGAGAGTTTAGGGACAGAAAAGCTGTTTTTT. V and J are TRBV10-3 and TRBJ2-2; 7 bases map to TRBD1. From germline, CDR1 is ENHRY and CDR2 SYGVKD. The CDR3 is 14 amino acids. J gave up 12 bases and V 2 bases, and 9 bases lay outside the gene matches.

This chain uses TRBV11-2 with TRBJ1-2; D call uncertain. The ends were cut back, 1 base at V and 4 bases at J, with 7 bases in the middle. The CDR3 loop spans 13 amino acids. CDR1 and CDR2 (germline): SGHAT, FQNNGV. CDR3 amino acids: CASSLGGVYGYTF. As DNA, the CDR3 is TGTGCCAGCAGCTTAGGAGGAGTCTATGGCTACACCTTC.

The gene calls are TRBV3-1 (or the pseudogene TRBV3-2) and TRBJ2-5; D perhaps matches TRBD1 (5 bases). Germline CDR1 LGHDT, CDR2 YNNKEL (reference sequence). The V end lost 4 bases, the J end lost 2 bases, and 11 bases lay between the germline ends. This CDR3 is built from 14 residues. The CDR3 protein is CASSPRVGQETQYF. CDR3 bases: TGTGCCAGCAGCCCCAGGGTGGGACAAGAGACCCAGTACTTC.

This clone was observed a handful of times. The chain uses TRBV29-1 and TRBJ2-1; TRBD1 is a possible D gene (5 bases). The CDR3 runs 11 residues. V dropped 3 bases and J dropped 9 bases, with 9 bases sitting between them. Germline CDR1 and CDR2: SQVTM and ANQGSEA. The CDR3 nucleotides are TGCAGCGTTGAGTTAAGGGGTGAGCAGTTCTTC. Protein product: CSVELRGEQFF.

The CDR3 protein is CASKSSGNTIYF. The CDR3 nucleotides read TGTGCCAGCAAGAGCTCTGGAAACACCATATATTTT. This sequence joins TRBV3-1 (or the pseudogene TRBV3-2) and TRBJ1-3; D unresolved. Trimming stripped 7 bases from V and 0 bases from J, with 4 bases between. Germline CDR1 LGHDT, CDR2 YNNKEL (reference sequence). CDR3 size: 12 residues.

V usage is TRBV6-1 and J usage is TRBJ2-6; D may be TRBD2 (6 bases). Germline loops: CDR1 MNHNS, CDR2 SASEGT. V was cut by 2 bases and J by 0 bases, with 11 bases left in between. This CDR3 has 17 residues. The CDR3 spells CASSELVGGSGANVLTF. The CDR3 DNA sequence: TGTGCCAGCAGTGAACTGGTCGGGGGCTCTGGGGCCAACGTCCTGACTTTC.

The chain joins TRBV7-8 to TRBJ2-3, with 8 bases that match TRBD2. Looked up from germline, CDR1 is SGHVS and CDR2 is FQNEAQ. J was trimmed by 0 bases and V by 1 base; bases with no gene match: 6. CDR3 length: 17 residues. The CDR3 nucleotides are TGTGCCAGCAGCTTAGAACCCGCTAGCGGGAGCACAGATACGCAGTATTTT. Amino acids: CASSLEPASGSTDTQYF.

The chain has TRBV4-3 and TRBJ1-3; D gene unclear. Per the germline V gene, CDR1 is LGHNA and CDR2 is YSLEER. The CDR3 is 16 amino acids. Between the trimmed V and J ends, which lost 0 bases and 1 base, there was a span of 10 bases. The CDR3 spells CASSQDPAGSGNTIYF. In DNA form, the CDR3 reads TGCGCCAGCAGCCAAGATCCGGCGGGATCTGGAAACACCATATATTTT.

The chain employs TRBV6-6 and TRBJ1-2; perhaps TRBD1 as D (5 bases). Germline CDR1 reads MNHNY; CDR2 reads SVGAGI (reference sequence). The CDR3 is 13 residues long. V was pared by 3 bases and J by 6 bases, with 11 bases between. The CDR3 sequence is CASSYVGRDGYTF. For the CDR3, the DNA is TGTGCCAGCAGTTATGTGGGCAGGGATGGCTACACCTTC.

V and J are TRBV5-1 and TRBJ1-2; weak D call: TRBD1 (6 bases). V was clipped by 0 bases and J by 2 bases, with 11 bases between them. Germline CDR1 and CDR2: SGHRS and YFSETQ. The CDR3 consists of 15 residues. The CDR3 DNA is TGCGCCAGCAGCTTGGGACAGGACCCAAACTATGGCTACACCTTC. Translated, it gives CASSLGQDPNYGYTF.

This clone was observed once. The rearrangement joins TRBV7-2 to TRBJ1-1; D is possibly TRBD1 (5 bases). There are 14 residues in the CDR3. The germline CDR1 and CDR2 sequences are SGHTA and FQGNSA. Deletions cut 4 bases from V and 3 bases from J, with 12 bases between. CDR3 DNA sequence: TGTGCCAGCAGCTCCTGGTTCAGGGACACTGAAGCTTTCTTT. It encodes CASSSWFRDTEAFF.

V and J are TRBV7-2 and TRBJ2-3, with TRBD2 identical over 11 bases. The CDR3 sequence is 16 residues long. Germline V gene lookup returns CDR1 SGHTA and CDR2 FQGNSA. V was clipped by 1 base and J by 14 bases; unmatched bases: 14. CDR3 protein: CASSLVLGLAGGVRYF. Here the CDR3 DNA reads TGTGCCAGCAGCTTAGTTCTAGGCCTAGCGGGAGGTGTTCGGTATTTT.

The rearrangement links TRBV5-4 to TRBJ2-7; possible D gene TRBD2, 6 bases. V lost 0 bases, J lost 0 bases, and 10 bases lay in between. In germline, CDR1 is SGHNT, CDR2 YYREEE (reference sequence). The CDR3 length is 15 residues. In DNA, the CDR3 is TGTGCCAGCAGCTTGGAGGCGGGAATCTCCTACGAGCAGTACTTC. Its translation: CASSLEAGISYEQYF.

This clone was counted only a few times. The J gene is TRBJ2-3, the V gene TRBV27; 9 nucleotides agree with TRBD1. The trim removed 9 bases at V and 0 bases at J, leaving 4 bases unmatched. The germline V gene has CDR1 MNHEY and CDR2 SMNVEV (reference sequence). CDR3 length equals 14 residues. CDR3 coding DNA: TGTGCCAGTACAGACAGGGGGAGCACAGATACGCAGTATTTT. Translation: CASTDRGSTDTQYF.

The chain couples TRBV3-1 (or the pseudogene TRBV3-2) to TRBJ2-2; TRBD2 aligns across 8 bases. The CDR3 runs 15 residues. Germline V CDR1 and CDR2: LGHDT, YNNKEL (reference sequence). The V and J ends lost 4 bases and 4 bases, in that order; junction bases with no gene match: 5. CDR3 residues: CASSPRLAITGELFF. The DNA of the CDR3 is TGTGCCAGCAGCCCACGACTAGCGATCACCGGGGAGCTGTTTTTT.

V and J are TRBV28 and TRBJ1-4, with no clear D. V lost 2 bases to trimming and J lost 8 bases, with 6 bases between them. Germline lookup yields CDR1 MDHEN and CDR2 SYDVKM. This CDR3 region has 12 residues. The CDR3 sequence: CASSLIQEKLFF. The CDR3 DNA reads as TGTGCCAGCAGTTTAATCCAGGAAAAACTGTTTTTT.

The CDR3 here is CASSLGGGNTEAFF. CDR3 bases: TGTGCCAGCAGCTTAGGGGGAGGGAACACTGAAGCTTTCTTT. The V call is TRBV7-2, the J call TRBJ1-1; D gene unclear. V gave up 1 base and J gave up 1 base, with 7 bases separating them. The CDR3 is made up of 14 amino acids. Germline assignment: CDR1 SGHTA and CDR2 FQGNSA.

This chain links TRBV7-9 with TRBJ1-6; TRBD1 matches at 7 bases. V lost 1 base to trimming and J lost 16 bases; unmatched junction nucleotides: 13. The CDR3 length is 15 residues. Germline V CDR1 and CDR2: SEHNR, FQNEAQ (reference sequence). The CDR3 nucleotides read TGTGCCAGCAGCTTAGGAGACAGGGCCCGTTCTAATCTCCACTTT. This translates into CASSLGDRARSNLHF.

The rearrangement uses TRBV5-1 and TRBJ2-2, with TRBD2 matching over 8 bases. The CDR3 runs to 14 residues. Looked up from germline, CDR1 is SGHRS and CDR2 is YFSETQ. J lost 6 bases, V lost 4 bases, and 5 bases had no gene match. For the CDR3, the DNA is TGCGCCAGCAGCCAGCGGGAGCCCTCCGGGGAGCTGTTTTTT. Its protein is CASSQREPSGELFF.

V and J are TRBV7-3 and TRBJ2-1; 10 bases agree with TRBD2. This CDR3 has 15 residues. The V gene's germline CDR1 is SGHTA and CDR2 FQGTGA. The trim removed 4 bases at V and 5 bases at J, leaving 5 bases unmatched. In DNA form, the CDR3 reads TGTGCCAGCAGCTCTAGACTAGCGGGCCACAATGAGCAGTTCTTC. It specifies CASSSRLAGHNEQFF.

A few counts support this clone. The chain carries TRBV5-4 and TRBJ2-7, with D unresolved. V gave up 4 bases and J gave up 5 bases, with 16 bases separating them. CDR3 length: 14 residues. Germline V CDR1 and CDR2: SGHNT, YYREEE (reference sequence). The CDR3 nucleotides are TGTGCCAGCAGCACTATGGCCGATCGGGACGAGCAGTACTTC. The encoded protein is CASSTMADRDEQYF.

CDR3 sequence: CASSGTGPEAFF. In DNA form, the CDR3 reads TGTGCCAGCAGCGGGACAGGCCCTGAAGCTTTCTTT. The chain employs TRBV7-8 and TRBJ1-1, with 8 bases aligning to TRBD1. Germline lookup yields CDR1 SGHVS and CDR2 FQNEAQ. There are 12 residues in the CDR3. The junction had 2 bases not matched to a gene; V was cut back by 5 bases and J by 6 bases.

J is TRBJ1-1 and V is TRBV9; 7 positions agree with TRBD1. The V gene end was trimmed by 0 bases and the J gene end by 2 bases; junction bases not matched to a gene: 13. The CDR3 spans 18 residues. The germline V gene has CDR1 SGDLS and CDR2 YYNGEE. The CDR3 spells CASSVDIGQDPINTEAFF. CDR3 sequence (DNA): TGTGCCAGCAGCGTAGATATAGGACAGGATCCCATAAACACTGAAGCTTTCTTT.

The CDR3 region has the DNA TGCGCCAGCAGCCCAAAGACAGGGACGGGTGAAAAACTGTTTTTT. This translates into CASSPKTGTGEKLFF. The chain joins TRBV5-1 to TRBJ1-4, with 7 bases identical to TRBD1. Losses at the gene ends were 4 bases for V and 7 bases for J; bases not matched to a gene: 10. The CDR3 is made up of 15 amino acids. Germline values: CDR1 SGHRS, CDR2 YFSETQ.

This clone was picked up a small number of times. J is TRBJ2-1 and V is TRBV5-1; D is unclear. The CDR3 contains 17 residues. The germline V gene encodes CDR1 SGHRS and CDR2 YFSETQ. V shed 5 bases and J shed 2 bases, with 20 bases lying between them. The CDR3 sequence: CASRPLLRSAPYNEQFF. Written as DNA, the CDR3 is TGCGCCAGCAGGCCCTTATTAAGGAGCGCGCCCTACAATGAGCAGTTCTTC.

The rearrangement joins TRBV2 to TRBJ1-1, with D perhaps matching TRBD1 (5 bases). V was shortened by 11 bases and J by 0 bases, with 16 bases between the two germline ends. CDR3 length: 14 amino acids. Germline loops: CDR1 SNHLY, CDR2 FYNNEI. CDR3 nucleotide sequence: TGTGCCGGAACTCTGGGGCTGGTGAACACTGAAGCTTTCTTT. This sequence encodes CAGTLGLVNTEAFF.

The rearrangement uses TRBV18 and TRBJ2-6, with no clear D. V was clipped by 3 bases and J by 0 bases, with 9 bases between them. Germline loops: CDR1 KGHSH, CDR2 LQKENI. CDR3 size: 16 residues. The CDR3 spells CASSPQRVSGANVLTF. DNA for the CDR3: TGTGCCAGCTCACCTCAACGGGTCTCTGGGGCCAACGTCCTGACTTTC. The variable domain in full, completed from reference TRBV18 and TRBJ2-6, reads NAGVMQNPRHLVRRRGQEARLRCSPMKGHSHVYWYRQLPEEGLKFMVYLQKENIIDESGMPKERFSAEFPKEGPSILRIQQVVRGDSAAYFCASSPQRVSGANVLTFGAGSRLTVL.

The chain carries TRBV10-2 and TRBJ1-5, with TRBD1 matching over 8 bases. Germline CDR1 is WSHSY and CDR2 is SAAADI. This CDR3 comprises 13 residues. With V trimmed by 5 bases and J by 6 bases, 3 bases remained unmatched. The CDR3 spells CASSQQGGQPQHF. Written as DNA, the CDR3 is TGCGCCAGCAGTCAACAGGGGGGTCAGCCCCAGCATTTT.

The J gene is TRBJ2-1, the V gene TRBV24-1, with TRBD2 identical over 7 bases. In germline, CDR1 is KGHDR, CDR2 SFDVKD. The CDR3 loop spans 15 amino acids. V gave up 3 bases and J gave up 7 bases; unmatched junction bases: 8. Here the CDR3 DNA reads TGTGCCACCAGTGATGGGGGGGACGTAGGTAATGAGCAGTTCTTC. This codes for CATSDGGDVGNEQFF.

The V call is TRBV25-1, the J call TRBJ2-3, with TRBD2 matching over 11 bases. There are 17 residues in the CDR3. Germline CDR1 is MGHDK and CDR2 is SYGVNS. V lost 8 bases to trimming and J lost 6 bases; unmatched junction nucleotides: 16. The CDR3 nucleotides are TGTGCCAGCGACTCAGGGGTGACTAGCGGGGAATCGGATACGCAGTATTTT. Translated: CASDSGVTSGESDTQYF.

The CDR3: CASSRTGVMNTEAFF. As DNA, the CDR3 is TGTGCCAGCAGTCGGACAGGCGTCATGAACACTGAAGCTTTCTTT. The chain joins TRBV28 to TRBJ1-1, with TRBD1 matching over 7 bases. The germline CDR1 and CDR2 sequences are MDHEN and SYDVKM. The CDR3 spans 15 residues. Trimming at V came to 5 bases and at J to 0 bases, leaving 6 bases not matched to a gene. Filled out from reference TRBV28 and TRBJ1-1, the complete variable domain reads DVKVTQSSRYLVKRTGEKVFLECVQDMDHENMFWYRQDPGLGLRLIYFSYDVKMKEKGDIPEGYSVSREKKERFSLILESASTNQTSMYLCASSRTGVMNTEAFFGQGTRLTVV.